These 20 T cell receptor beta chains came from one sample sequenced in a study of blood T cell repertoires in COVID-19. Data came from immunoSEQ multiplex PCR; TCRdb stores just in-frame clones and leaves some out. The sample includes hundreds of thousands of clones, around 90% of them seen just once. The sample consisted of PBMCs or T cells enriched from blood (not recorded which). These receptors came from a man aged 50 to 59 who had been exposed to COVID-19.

CDR3 loop: CASSPFGTGYTGELFF. CDR3 coding DNA: TGTGCCAGCTCACCATTCGGGACAGGGTATACCGGGGAGCTGTTTTTT. The rearrangement links TRBV18 to TRBJ2-2, with 9 positions matching TRBD1. The CDR3 consists of 16 residues. The trim removed 2 bases at V and 5 bases at J, leaving 6 bases unmatched. The germline CDR1 and CDR2 sequences are KGHSH and LQKENI.

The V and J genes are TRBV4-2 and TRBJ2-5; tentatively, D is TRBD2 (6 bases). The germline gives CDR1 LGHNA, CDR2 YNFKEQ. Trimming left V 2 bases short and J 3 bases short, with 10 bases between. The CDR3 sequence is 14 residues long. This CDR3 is CASSQPGSEETQYF. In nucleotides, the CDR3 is TGTGCCAGCAGCCAACCCGGGAGTGAAGAGACCCAGTACTTC.

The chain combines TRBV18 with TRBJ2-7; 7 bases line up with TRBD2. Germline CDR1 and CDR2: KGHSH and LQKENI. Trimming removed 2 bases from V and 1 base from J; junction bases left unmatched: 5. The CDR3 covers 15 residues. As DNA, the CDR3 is TGTGCCAGCTCACCAGGTAGCGGGTTTTCCTACGAGCAGTACTTC. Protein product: CASSPGSGFSYEQYF.

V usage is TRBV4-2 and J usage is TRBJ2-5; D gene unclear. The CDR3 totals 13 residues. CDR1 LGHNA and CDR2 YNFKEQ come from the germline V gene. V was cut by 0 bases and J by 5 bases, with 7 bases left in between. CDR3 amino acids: CASSQDVRETQYF. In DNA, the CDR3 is TGTGCCAGCAGCCAAGACGTCCGGGAGACCCAGTACTTC.

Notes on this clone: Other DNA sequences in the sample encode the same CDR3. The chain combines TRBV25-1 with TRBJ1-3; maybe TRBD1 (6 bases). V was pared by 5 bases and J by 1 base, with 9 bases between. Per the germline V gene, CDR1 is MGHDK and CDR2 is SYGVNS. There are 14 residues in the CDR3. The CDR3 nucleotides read TGTGCCAGCAGTCTGACAGGTTCTGGAAACACCATATATTTT. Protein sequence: CASSLTGSGNTIYF.

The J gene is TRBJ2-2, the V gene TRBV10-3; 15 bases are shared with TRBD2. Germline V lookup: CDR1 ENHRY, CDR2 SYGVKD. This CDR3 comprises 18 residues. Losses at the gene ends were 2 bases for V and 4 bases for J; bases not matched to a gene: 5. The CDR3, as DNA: TGTGCCATCAGTGAGCCCTGGACTAGCGGGAGGGCCACCGGGGAGCTGTTTTTT. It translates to CAISEPWTSGRATGELFF.

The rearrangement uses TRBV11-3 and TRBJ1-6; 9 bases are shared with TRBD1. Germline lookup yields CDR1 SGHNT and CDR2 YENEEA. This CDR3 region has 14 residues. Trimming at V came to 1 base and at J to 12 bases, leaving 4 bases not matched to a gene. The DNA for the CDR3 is TGTGCCAGCAGCTTAGTACAGGGGGCGCGACCCCTCCACTTT. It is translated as CASSLVQGARPLHF. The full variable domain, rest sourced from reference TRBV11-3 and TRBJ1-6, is EAGVVQSPRYKIIEKKQPVAFWCNPISGHNTLYWYLQNLGQGPELLIRYENEEAVDDSQLPKDRFSAERLKGVDSTLKIQPAELGDSAVYLCASSLVQGARPLHFGNGTRLTVT.

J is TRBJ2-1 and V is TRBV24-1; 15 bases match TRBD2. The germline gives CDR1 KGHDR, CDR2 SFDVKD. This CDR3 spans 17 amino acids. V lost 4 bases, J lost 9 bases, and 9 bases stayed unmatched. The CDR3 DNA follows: TGTGCCACCAGTGACCGGACTAGCGGGGGGGCCTCGGTTGAGCAGTTCTTC. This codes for CATSDRTSGGASVEQFF.

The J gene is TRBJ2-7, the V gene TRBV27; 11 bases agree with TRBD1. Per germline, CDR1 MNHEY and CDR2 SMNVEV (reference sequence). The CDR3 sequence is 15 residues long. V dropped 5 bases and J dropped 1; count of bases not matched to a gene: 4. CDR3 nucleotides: TGTGCCAGCAGTATAGGACAGGGGGCTTCCTACGAGCAGTACTTC. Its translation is CASSIGQGASYEQYF.

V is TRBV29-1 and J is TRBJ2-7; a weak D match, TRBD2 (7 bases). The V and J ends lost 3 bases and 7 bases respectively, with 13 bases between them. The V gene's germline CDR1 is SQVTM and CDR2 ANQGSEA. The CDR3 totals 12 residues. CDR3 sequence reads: CSVDRGAREQYV. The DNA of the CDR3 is TGCAGCGTTGACCGGGGGGCGCGTGAGCAGTACGTC.

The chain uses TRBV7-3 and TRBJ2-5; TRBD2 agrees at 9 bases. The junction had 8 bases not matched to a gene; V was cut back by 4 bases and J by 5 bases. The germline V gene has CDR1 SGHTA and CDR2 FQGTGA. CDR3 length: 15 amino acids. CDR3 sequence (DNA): TGTGCCAGCAGCTCCAGCGGGAGGACTCGGGAGACCCAGTACTTC. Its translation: CASSSSGRTRETQYF.

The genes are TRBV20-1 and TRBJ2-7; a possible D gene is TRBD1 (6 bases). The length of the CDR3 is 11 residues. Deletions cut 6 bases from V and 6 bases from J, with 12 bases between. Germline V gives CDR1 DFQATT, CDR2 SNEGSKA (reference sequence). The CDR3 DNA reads TGCAGTGCCATACAGGGTGGCGAGCAGTACGTC. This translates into CSAIQGGEQYV.

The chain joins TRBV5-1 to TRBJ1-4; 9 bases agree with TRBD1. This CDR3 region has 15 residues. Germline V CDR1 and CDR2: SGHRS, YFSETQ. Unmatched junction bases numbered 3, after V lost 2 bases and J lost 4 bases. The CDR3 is CASSFGDRDNEKLFF. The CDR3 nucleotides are TGCGCCAGCAGCTTTGGGGACAGGGATAATGAAAAACTGTTTTTT.

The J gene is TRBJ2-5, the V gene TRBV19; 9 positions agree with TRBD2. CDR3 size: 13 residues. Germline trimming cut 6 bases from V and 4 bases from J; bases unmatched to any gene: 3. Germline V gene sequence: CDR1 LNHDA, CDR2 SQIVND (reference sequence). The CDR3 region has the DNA TGTGCCAGTAGGTTAGCGGGAGCAGAGACCCAGTACTTC. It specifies CASRLAGAETQYF.

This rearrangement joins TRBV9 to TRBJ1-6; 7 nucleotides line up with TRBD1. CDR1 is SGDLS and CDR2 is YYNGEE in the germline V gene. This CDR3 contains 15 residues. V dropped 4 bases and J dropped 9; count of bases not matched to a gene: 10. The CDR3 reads CASSSRVQGFSPLHF. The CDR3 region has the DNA TGTGCCAGCAGCTCCCGGGTACAGGGGTTTTCACCCCTCCACTTT.

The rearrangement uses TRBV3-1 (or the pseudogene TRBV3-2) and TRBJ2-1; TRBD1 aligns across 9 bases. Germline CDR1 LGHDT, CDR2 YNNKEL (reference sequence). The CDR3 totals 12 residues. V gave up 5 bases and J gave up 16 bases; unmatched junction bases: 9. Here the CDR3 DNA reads TGTGCCAGCAGCAACTACAGGGGGCGAGGCTTCTTC. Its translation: CASSNYRGRGFF.

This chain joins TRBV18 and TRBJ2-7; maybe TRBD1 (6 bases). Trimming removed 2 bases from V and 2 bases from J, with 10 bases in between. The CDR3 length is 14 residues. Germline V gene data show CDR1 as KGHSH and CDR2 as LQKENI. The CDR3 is CASSPMDRPYEQYV. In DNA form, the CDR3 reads TGTGCCAGCTCACCAATGGACAGACCCTACGAGCAGTACGTC.

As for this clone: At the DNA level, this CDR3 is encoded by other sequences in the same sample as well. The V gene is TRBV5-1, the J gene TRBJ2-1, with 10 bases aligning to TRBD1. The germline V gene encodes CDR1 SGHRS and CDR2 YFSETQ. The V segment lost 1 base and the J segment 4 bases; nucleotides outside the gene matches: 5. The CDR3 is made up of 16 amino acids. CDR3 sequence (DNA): TGCGCCAGCAGCTTGCTTGGACAGGGGGGTTACAATGAGCAGTTCTTC. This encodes CASSLLGQGGYNEQFF.

In DNA form, the CDR3 reads TGCGCCAGCAGCCAAGTGCCAAGCCTCTCCTACGAGCAGTACTTC. This codes for CASSQVPSLSYEQYF. This sequence joins TRBV4-1 and TRBJ2-7; D not certain. The CDR3 has 15 residues. V shed 1 base and J shed 0 bases, with 10 bases lying between them. The V gene's germline CDR1 is MGHRA and CDR2 YSYEKL.

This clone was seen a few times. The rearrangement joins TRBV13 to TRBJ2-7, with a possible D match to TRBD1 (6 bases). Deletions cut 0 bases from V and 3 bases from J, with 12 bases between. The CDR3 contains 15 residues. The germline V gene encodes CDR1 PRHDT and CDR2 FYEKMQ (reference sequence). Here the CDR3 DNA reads TGTGCCAGCAGCTTAGGACAGGGCCCGTTCTACGAGCAGTACTTC. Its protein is CASSLGQGPFYEQYF.